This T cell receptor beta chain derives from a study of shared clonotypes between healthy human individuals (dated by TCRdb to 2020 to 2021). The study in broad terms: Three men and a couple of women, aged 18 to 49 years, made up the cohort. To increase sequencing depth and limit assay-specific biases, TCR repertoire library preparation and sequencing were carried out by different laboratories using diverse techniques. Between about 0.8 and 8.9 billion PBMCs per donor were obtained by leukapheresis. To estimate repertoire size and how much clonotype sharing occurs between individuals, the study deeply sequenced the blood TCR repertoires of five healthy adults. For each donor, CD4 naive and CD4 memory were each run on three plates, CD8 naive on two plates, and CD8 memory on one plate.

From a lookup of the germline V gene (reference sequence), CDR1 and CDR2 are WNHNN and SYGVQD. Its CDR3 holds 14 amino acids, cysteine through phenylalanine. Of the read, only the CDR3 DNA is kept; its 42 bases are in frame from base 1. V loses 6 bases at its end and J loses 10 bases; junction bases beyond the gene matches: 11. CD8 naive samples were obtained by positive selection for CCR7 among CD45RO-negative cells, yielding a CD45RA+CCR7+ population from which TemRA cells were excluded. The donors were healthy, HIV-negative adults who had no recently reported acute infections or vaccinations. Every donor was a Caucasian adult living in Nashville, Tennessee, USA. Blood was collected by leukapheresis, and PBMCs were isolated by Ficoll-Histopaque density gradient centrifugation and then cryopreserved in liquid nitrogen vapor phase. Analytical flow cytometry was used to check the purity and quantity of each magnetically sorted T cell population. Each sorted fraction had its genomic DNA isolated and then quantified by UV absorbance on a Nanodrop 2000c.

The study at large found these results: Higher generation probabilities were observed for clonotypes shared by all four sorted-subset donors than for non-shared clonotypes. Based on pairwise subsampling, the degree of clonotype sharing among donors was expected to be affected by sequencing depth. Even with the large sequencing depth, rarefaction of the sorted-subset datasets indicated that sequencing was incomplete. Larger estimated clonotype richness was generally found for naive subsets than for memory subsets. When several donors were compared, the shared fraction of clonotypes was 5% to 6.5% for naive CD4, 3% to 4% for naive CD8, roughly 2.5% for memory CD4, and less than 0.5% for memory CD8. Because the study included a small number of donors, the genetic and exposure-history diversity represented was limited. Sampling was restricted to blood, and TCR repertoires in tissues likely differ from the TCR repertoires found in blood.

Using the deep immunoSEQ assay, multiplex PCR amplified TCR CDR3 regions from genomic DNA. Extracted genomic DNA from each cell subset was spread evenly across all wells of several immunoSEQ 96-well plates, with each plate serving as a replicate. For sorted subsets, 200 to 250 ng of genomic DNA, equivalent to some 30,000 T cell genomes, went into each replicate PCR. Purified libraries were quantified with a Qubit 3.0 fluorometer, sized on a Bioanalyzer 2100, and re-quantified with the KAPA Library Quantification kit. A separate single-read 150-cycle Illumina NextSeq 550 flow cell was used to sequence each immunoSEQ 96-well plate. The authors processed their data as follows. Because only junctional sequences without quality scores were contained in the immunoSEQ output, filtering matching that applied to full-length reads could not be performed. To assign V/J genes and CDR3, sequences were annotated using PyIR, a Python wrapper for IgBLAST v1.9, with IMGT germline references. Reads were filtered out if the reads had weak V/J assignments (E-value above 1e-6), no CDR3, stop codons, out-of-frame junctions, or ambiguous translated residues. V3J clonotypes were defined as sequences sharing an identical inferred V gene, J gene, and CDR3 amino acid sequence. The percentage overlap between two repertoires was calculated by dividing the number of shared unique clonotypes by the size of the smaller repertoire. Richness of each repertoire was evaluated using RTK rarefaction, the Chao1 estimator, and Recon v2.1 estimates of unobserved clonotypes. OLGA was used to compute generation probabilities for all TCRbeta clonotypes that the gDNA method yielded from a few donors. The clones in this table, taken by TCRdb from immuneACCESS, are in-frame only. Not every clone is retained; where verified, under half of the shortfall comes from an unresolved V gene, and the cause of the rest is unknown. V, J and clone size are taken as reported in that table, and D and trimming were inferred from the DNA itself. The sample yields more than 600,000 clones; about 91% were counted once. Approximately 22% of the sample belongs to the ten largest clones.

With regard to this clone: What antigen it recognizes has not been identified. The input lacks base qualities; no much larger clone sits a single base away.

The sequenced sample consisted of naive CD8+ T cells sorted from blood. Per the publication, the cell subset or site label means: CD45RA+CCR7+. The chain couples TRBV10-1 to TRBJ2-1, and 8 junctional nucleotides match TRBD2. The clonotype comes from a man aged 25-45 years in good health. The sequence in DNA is TGCGCCAGCAGGGGCGGGAGGCCCCCATGGGAGCAGTTCTTC. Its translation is CASRGGRPPWEQFF.